Listed below are T cell receptor beta chains from one sample, sequenced in a study of T cells in Graves' hyperthyroidism and ophthalmopathy. TCRdb reprocessed the multiplex PCR reads via MiXCR and lists one record per CDR3 protein. The sample contains 380,000 or so distinct CDR3 sequences, about 15% of which appear only once. Specimen: blood. The receptor source for this set is a woman younger than 45 with Graves' hyperthyroidism. Each CDR3 is given with its conserved first and last residue. Each record gives: J gene, V gene, CDR3 protein.

TRBJ2-1,TRBV11-1,CASSDLAGATHEQFF
TRBJ1-1,TRBV2,CASSGEGVNTEAFF
TRBJ2-5,TRBV2,CASRWWTSGQETQYF
TRBJ2-1,TRBV25-1,CASSEVLRGTGLNNNEQFF
TRBJ2-3,TRBV29-1,CSVEVQRGADTQYF
TRBJ1-1,TRBV3-1,CASSPDWAGRGAFF
TRBJ2-3,TRBV5-1,CASSLEGQRTDTQYF
TRBJ2-3,TRBV11-2,CASSQTETTQYF
TRBJ2-5,TRBV15,CATSSGQEETQYF
TRBJ2-3,TRBV7-2,CASNPGLAGADTQYF
TRBJ2-7,TRBV18,CASSPGDSYYEQYF
TRBJ2-5,TRBV5-1,CASSLTSGGVQETQYF
TRBJ2-7,TRBV28,CASSLWGGVYGQYF
TRBJ1-2,TRBV7-8,CASSSSPGFYGYTF
TRBJ2-3,TRBV6-1,CASSPLRLSTDTQYF
TRBJ2-1,TRBV6-1,CASSHEEDNEQFF
TRBJ2-5,TRBV11-2,CASSSTADSQTQYF
TRBJ2-7,TRBV7-9,CASSPVTSGSYGQYF
TRBJ2-7,TRBV18,CASSPLAAGTGFNEQYF
TRBJ2-3,TRBV27,CASSLGSGYPDTQYF
TRBJ2-7,TRBV19,CASSTGDGEQYF
TRBJ1-2,TRBV28,CASSFLGQGMTGYTF
TRBJ1-1,TRBV29-1,CSVVGRQGASEAFF
TRBJ1-1,TRBV27,CASSFLSRDRVFEAFF
TRBJ2-1,TRBV5-1,CASSLGLAGDNEQFF
TRBJ2-1,TRBV4-1,CASSRYNEQFF
TRBJ2-7,TRBV2,CASKGADILYEQYF
TRBJ2-3,TRBV28,CASSFPLLSGGIDTQYF
TRBJ1-1,TRBV2,CASSKTPEGVSEAFF
TRBJ2-1,TRBV7-3,CASSPLAGSSYNEQFF
TRBJ1-6,TRBV6-2/TRBV6-3,CASSYPPGQVKSPLHF
TRBJ1-5,TRBV28,CASLGVGGPQPQHF
TRBJ2-5,TRBV12-3/TRBV12-4,CASSSDRVGETQYF